This T cell receptor (beta chain) was profiled in a study of human T cells and chemical hapten exposure. This clonotype was observed at least ten times. The time point here: patch test 1, 2 weeks after DPC sensitization. Treatment defined: therapeutic diphenylcyclopropenone sensitization with weekly scalp DPC. Germline assignment: CDR1 MDHEN and CDR2 SYDVKM. V lost 5 bases and J 8 bases, leaving 18 bases between the germline ends. The CDR3 loop spans 14 amino acids. From the RACE reads, TCRdb called clonotypes with MiXCR, one entry per CDR3 protein. The sample contains a few hundred thousand distinct CDR3 sequences, 4.8% of which appear only once.

The source of this sequence is a woman aged 50 to 60 with alopecia areata. Some clones in this sample may be carry-over from other donors' samples. V gene TRBV28 combines with J gene TRBJ1-1; D unresolved. The source was whole blood, collected in connection with sensitization to the hapten diphenylcyclopropenone (DPC). The CDR3 region has the DNA TGTGCCAGCAGTCCGAGTCGAGAGGGCCCCGAAGCTTTCTTT. Its protein is CASSPSREGPEAFF.